This TCR beta chain was sequenced for a study of graft-versus-host responses after intestinal transplantation. As for the study in general: The recipients all started with anti-thymocyte globulin induction and then took tacrolimus and steroids for approximately 3 years.

Points on this clone: Its target is not known.

The graft tissue was processed, and this released both intraepithelial and lamina propria lymphocytes. Clones were read by immunoSEQ multiplex PCR, and TCRdb kept only the in-frame ones, dropping some. The sample includes about 2,000 clones, around 85% of them seen just once. Study-level results: Recipient bone marrow held GvH clones, some seen earlier in ileum or blood.

Deletions cut 5 bases from V and 0 bases from J, with 12 bases between. From germline, CDR1 is SGHTA and CDR2 FQGNSA. This CDR3 is 15 amino acids long. This specimen was ileum tissue, taken less than 70 days after transplant. This sequence was found in a human patient who received an intestinal transplant, so some T cells may come from the graft donor. V is TRBV7-2 and J is TRBJ2-3; no clear D. In nucleotides, the CDR3 is TGTGCCAGCAGCCAATCAGGCTCTAGCACAGATACGCAGTATTTT. Translating gives CASSQSGSSTDTQYF.